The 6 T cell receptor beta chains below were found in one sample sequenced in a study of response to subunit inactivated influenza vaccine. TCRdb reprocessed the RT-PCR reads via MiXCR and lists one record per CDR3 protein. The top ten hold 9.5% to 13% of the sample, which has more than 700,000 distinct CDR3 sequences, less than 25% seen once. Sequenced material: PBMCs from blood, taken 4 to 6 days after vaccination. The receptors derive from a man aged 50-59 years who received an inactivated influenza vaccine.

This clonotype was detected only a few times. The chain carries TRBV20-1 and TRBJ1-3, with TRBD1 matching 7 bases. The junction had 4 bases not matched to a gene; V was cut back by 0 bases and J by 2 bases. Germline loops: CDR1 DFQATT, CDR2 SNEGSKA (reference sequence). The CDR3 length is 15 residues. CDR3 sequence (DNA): TGCAGTGCTAGAGACCGGGACAGACCTGGAAACACCATATATTTT. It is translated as CSARDRDRPGNTIYF.

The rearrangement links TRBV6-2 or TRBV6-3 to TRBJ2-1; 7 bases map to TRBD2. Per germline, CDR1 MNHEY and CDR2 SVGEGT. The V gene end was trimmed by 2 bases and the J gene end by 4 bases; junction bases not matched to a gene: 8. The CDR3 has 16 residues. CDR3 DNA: TGTGCCAGCAGTTACAGGGTTGATAGCGGGTACAATGAGCAGTTCTTC. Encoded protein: CASSYRVDSGYNEQFF.

The CDR3 DNA reads as TGTGCCAGCAGCTTAGGGGGGCTAGCGGAGCAGTTCTTC. Translation gives CASSLGGLAEQFF. The rearrangement links TRBV7-9 to TRBJ2-1; D assignment may be TRBD1 or TRBD2 (6 bases each). From germline, CDR1 is SEHNR and CDR2 FQNEAQ (reference sequence). This CDR3 has 13 residues. The V end was cut by 1 base, the J end by 10 bases, with 11 bases between. The full variable domain, rest sourced from reference TRBV7-9 and TRBJ2-1, is DTGVSQNPRHKITKRGQNVTFRCDPISEHNRLYWYRQTLGQGPEFLTYFQNEAQLEKSRLLSDRFSAERPKGSFSTLEIQRTEQGDSAMYLCASSLGGLAEQFFGPGTRLTVL.

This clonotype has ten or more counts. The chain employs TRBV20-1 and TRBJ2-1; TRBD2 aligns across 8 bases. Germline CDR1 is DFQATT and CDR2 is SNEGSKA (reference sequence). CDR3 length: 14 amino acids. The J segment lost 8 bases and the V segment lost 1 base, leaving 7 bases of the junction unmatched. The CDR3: CSARGGRRSDEQFF. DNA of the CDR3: TGCAGTGCTAGAGGCGGGAGGCGGAGTGATGAGCAGTTCTTC.

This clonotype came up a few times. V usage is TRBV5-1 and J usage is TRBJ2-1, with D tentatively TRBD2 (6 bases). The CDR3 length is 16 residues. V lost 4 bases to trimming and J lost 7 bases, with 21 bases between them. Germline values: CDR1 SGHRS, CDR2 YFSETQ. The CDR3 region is CASSAQGRGLPNEQFF. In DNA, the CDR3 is TGCGCCAGCAGCGCCCAAGGACGTGGACTACCTAATGAGCAGTTCTTC.

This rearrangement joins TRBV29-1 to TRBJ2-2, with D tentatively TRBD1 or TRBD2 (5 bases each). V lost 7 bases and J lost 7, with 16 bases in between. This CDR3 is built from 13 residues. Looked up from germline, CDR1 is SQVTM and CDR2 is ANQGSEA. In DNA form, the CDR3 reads TGCAGCGCCCCTGGGGGAGTGAGCGGGGAGCTGTTTTTT. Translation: CSAPGGVSGELFF.